This T cell receptor (beta chain) was recovered during a study of human T cells and chemical hapten exposure. For the study at large: A roughly 2 cm by roughly 2 cm inner upper arm patch received 2% DPC for sensitization.

Ten or more counts support this clonotype. Individual cDNA molecules each carried unique molecular identifiers attached by the library. MiXCR, run by TCRdb on the RACE reads, gives a single entry per CDR3 protein. This table has about 39,000 distinct CDR3 sequences, roughly 13% appearing once. As to time point: patch test 3, about 24 weeks after DPC sensitization. Treatment meaning: therapeutic diphenylcyclopropenone sensitization with weekly scalp DPC. Total RNA was isolated from whole blood that had not been fractionated. This TCR came from a woman aged 40 to 50 with alopecia areata. Some clones in this sample may be carry-over from other donors' samples. The material was whole blood, obtained in connection with sensitization to the hapten diphenylcyclopropenone (DPC).

The CDR3: CASSLDRGGEKLFF. As DNA, the CDR3 is TGTGCCAGCAGTTTGGACAGGGGAGGGGAAAAACTGTTTTTT. This chain links TRBV6-5 with TRBJ1-4, with 9 bases that match TRBD1. This CDR3 contains 14 residues. Germline V gene lookup returns CDR1 MNHEY and CDR2 SVGAGI. V gave up 4 bases and J gave up 8 bases; unmatched junction bases: 5.